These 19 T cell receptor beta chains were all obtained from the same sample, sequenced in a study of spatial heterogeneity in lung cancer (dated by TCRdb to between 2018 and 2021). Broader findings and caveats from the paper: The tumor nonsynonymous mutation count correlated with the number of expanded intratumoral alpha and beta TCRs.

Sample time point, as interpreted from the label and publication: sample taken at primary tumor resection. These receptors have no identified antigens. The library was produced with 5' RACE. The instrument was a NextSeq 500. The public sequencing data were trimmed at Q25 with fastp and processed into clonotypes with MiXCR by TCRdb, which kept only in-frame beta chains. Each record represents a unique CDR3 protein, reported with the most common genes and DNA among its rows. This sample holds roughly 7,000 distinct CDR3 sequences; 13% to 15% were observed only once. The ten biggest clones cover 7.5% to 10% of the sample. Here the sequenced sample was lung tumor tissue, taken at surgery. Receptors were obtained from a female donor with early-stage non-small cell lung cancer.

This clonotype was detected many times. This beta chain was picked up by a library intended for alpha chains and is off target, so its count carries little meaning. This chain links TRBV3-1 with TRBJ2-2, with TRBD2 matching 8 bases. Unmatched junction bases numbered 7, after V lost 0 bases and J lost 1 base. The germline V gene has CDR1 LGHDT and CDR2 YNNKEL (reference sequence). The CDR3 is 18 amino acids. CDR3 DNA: TGTGCCAGCAGCCAAGATGAAGGACTAGCTCTGAACACCGGGGAGCTGTTTTTT. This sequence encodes CASSQDEGLALNTGELFF.

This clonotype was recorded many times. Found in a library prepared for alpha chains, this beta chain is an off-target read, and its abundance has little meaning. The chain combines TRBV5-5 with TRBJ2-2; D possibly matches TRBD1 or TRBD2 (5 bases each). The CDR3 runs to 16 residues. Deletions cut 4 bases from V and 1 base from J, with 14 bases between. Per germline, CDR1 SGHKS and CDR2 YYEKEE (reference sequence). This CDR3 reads CASSGGRTLNTGELFF. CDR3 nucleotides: TGTGCCAGCAGCGGGGGACGGACCTTGAACACCGGGGAGCTGTTTTTT.

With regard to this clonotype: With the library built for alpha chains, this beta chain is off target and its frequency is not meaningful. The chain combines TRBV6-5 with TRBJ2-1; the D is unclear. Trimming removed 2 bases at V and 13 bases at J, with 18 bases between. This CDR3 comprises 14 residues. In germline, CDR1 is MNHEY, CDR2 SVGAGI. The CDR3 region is CASSYDPRKTAQFF. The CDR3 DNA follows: TGTGCCAGCAGTTACGACCCTAGGAAAACCGCTCAGTTCTTC.

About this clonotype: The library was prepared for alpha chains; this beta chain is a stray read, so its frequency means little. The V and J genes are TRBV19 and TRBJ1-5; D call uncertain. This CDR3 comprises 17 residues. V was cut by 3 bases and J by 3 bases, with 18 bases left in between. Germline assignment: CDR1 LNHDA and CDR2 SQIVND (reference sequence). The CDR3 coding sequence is TGTGCCAGTAGTATTCGGAGGAGCCCCGTGGACAATCAGCCCCAGCATTTT. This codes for CASSIRRSPVDNQPQHF.

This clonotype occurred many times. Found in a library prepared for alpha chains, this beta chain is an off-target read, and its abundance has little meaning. The CDR3 bases are TGCAGTGTTCCAGCCAAAAACATTCAGTACTTC. This encodes CSVPAKNIQYF. This chain links TRBV20-1 with TRBJ2-4; D is ambiguous. V lost 7 bases and J 0 bases, leaving 4 bases between the germline ends. The CDR3 covers 11 residues. Germline CDR1 and CDR2: DFQATT and SNEGSKA (reference sequence).

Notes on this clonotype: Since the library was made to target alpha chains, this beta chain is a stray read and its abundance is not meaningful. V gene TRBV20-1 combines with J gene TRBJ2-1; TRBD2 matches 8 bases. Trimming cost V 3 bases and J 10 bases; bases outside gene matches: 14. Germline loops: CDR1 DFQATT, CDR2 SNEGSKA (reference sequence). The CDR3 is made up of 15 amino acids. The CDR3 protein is CSASGGPRLAKEQFF. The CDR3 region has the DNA TGCAGTGCTAGTGGGGGGCCCAGACTAGCGAAGGAGCAGTTCTTC.

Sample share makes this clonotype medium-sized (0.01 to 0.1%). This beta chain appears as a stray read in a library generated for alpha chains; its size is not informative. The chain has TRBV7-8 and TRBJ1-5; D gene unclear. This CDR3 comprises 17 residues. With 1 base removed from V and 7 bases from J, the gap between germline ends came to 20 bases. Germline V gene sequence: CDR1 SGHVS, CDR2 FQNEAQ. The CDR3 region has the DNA TGTGCCAGCAGCTTAGTTGGAGCCGTTCGGTCGGGCCAGCCCCAGCATTTT. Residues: CASSLVGAVRSGQPQHF.

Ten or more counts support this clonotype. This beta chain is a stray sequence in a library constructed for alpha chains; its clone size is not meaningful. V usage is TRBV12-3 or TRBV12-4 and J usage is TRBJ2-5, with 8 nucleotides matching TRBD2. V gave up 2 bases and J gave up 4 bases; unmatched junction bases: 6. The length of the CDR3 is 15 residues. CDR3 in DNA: TGTGCCAGCAGTTTACGGCGGGGGGTCCCAGAGACCCAGTACTTC. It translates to CASSLRRGVPETQYF.

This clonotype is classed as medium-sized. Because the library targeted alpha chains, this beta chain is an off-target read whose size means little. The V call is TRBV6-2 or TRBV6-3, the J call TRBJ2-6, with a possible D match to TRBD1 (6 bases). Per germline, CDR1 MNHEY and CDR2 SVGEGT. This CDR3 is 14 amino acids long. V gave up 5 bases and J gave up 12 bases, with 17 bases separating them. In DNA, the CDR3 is TGTGCCAGCAGTAAACGGACAGTCGAGGCCGTCCTGACTTTC. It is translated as CASSKRTVEAVLTF.

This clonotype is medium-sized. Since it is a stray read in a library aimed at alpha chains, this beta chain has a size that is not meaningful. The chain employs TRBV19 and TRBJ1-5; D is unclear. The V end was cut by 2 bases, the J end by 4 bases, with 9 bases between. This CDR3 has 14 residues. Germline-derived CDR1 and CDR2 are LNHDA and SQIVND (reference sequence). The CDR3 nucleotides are TGTGCCAGTAGTATACGGGGTTATAATCAGCCCCAGCATTTT. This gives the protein CASSIRGYNQPQHF. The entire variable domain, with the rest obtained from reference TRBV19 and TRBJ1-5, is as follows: DGGITQSPKYLFRKEGQNVTLSCEQNLNHDAMYWYRQDPGQGLRLIYYSQIVNDFQKGDIAEGYSVSREKKESFPLTVTSAQKNPTAFYLCASSIRGYNQPQHFGDGTRLSIL.

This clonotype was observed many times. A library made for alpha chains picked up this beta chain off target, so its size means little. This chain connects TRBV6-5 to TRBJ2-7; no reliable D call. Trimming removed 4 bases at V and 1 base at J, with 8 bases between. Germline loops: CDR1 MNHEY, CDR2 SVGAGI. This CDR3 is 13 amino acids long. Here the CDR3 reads CASSSPRSYEQYF. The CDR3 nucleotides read TGTGCCAGCAGTTCCCCCCGTTCCTACGAGCAGTACTTC.

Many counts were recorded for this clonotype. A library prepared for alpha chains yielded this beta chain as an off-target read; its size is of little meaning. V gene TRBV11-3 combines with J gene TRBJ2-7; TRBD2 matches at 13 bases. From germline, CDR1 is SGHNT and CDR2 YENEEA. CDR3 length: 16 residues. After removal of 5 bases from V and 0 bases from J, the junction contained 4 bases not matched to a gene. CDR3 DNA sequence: TGTGCCAGCAGCCAGGGACTAGCGGGACCCTCCTACGAGCAGTACTTC. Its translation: CASSQGLAGPSYEQYF. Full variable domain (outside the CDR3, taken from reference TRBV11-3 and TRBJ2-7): EAGVVQSPRYKIIEKKQPVAFWCNPISGHNTLYWYLQNLGQGPELLIRYENEEAVDDSQLPKDRFSAERLKGVDSTLKIQPAELGDSAVYLCASSQGLAGPSYEQYFGPGTRLTVT.

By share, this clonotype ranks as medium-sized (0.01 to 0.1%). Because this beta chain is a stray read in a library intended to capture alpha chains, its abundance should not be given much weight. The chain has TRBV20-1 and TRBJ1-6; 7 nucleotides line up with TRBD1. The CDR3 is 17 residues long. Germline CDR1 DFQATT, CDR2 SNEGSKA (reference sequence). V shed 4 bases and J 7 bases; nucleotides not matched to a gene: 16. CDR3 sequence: CSAKARGTPIGNSPLHF. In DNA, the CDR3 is TGCAGTGCTAAGGCCAGGGGGACCCCTATTGGGAATTCACCCCTCCACTTT.

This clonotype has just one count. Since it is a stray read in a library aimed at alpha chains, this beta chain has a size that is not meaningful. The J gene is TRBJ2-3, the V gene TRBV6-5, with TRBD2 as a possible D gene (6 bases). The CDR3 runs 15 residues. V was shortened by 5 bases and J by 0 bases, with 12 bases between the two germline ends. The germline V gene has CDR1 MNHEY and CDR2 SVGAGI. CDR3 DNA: TGTGCCAGCAGTCAACTCCGGGGGAGCACAGATACGCAGTATTTT. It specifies CASSQLRGSTDTQYF.

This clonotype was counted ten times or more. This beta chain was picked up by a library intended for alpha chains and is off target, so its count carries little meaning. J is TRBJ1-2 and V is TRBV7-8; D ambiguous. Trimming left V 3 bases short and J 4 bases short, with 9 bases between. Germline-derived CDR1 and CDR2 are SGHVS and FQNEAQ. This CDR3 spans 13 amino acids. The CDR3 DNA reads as TGTGCCAGCAGCTTGATCACCTCCTATGGCTACACCTTC. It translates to CASSLITSYGYTF.

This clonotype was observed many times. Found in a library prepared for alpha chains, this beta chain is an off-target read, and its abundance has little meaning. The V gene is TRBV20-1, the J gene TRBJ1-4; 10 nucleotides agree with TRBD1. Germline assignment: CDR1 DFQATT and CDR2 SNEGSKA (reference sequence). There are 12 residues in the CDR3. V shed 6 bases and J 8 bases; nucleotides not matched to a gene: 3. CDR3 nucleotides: TGCAGTGCCCGGGACAGGGGAGAAAAACTGTTTTTT. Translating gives CSARDRGEKLFF.

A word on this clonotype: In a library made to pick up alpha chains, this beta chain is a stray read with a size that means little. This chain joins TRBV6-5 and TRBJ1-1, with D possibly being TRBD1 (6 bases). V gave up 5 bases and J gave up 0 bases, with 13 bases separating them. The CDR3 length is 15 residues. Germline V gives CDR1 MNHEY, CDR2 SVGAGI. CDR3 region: CASSLPGGLNTEAFF. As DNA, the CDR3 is TGTGCCAGCAGTCTACCGGGGGGGCTGAACACTGAAGCTTTCTTT.

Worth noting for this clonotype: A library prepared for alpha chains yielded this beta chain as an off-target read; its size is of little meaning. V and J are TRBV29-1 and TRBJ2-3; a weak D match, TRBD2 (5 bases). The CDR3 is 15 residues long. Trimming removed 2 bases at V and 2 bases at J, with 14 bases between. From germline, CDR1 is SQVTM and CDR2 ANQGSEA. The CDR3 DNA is TGCAGCGTTGAAAAGGCTAGAGGGAACACAGATACGCAGTATTTT. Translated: CSVEKARGNTDTQYF.

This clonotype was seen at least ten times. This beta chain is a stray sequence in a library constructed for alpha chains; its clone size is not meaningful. The CDR3 nucleotides are TGTGCCAGCGAGAATGGGGGAGGTTACAATGAGCAGTTCTTC. This encodes CASENGGGYNEQFF. This sequence joins TRBV6-1 and TRBJ2-1; a weak D match, TRBD2 (6 bases). CDR1 and CDR2 from the germline V gene are MNHNS and SASEGT. The CDR3 sequence is 14 residues long. Trimming left V 8 bases short and J 4 bases short, with 15 bases between.